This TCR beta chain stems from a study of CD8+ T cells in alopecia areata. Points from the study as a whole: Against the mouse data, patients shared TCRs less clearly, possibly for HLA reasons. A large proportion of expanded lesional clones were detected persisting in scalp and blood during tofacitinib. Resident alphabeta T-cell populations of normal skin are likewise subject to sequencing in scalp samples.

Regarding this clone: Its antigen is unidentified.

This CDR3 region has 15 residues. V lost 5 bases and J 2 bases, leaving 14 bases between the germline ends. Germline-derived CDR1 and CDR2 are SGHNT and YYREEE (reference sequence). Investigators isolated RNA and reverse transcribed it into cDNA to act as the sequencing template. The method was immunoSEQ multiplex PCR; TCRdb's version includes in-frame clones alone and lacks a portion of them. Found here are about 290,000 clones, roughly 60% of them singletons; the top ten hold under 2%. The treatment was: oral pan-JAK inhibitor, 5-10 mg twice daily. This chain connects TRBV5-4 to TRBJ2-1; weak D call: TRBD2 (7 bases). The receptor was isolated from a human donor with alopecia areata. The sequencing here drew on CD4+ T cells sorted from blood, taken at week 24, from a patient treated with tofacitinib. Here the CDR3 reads CASRPGGPAYNEQFF. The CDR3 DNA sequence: TGTGCCAGCAGGCCCGGGGGGCCGGCCTACAATGAGCAGTTCTTC.